This T cell receptor (beta chain) was captured in a study of identical twins. Notes on the study in general: With beta out-of-frame sequences, excess sharing by twins was weaker.

Germline lookup yields CDR1 SQVTM and CDR2 ANQGSEA. There are 12 residues in the CDR3. V dropped 7 bases and J dropped 2 bases, with 10 bases sitting between them. On this clonotype: No antigen is known for it.

TCRdb fed the 5' RACE reads into MiXCR, producing one record per CDR3 protein. The sample has fewer than 250,000 distinct CDR3 sequences, about a tenth seen once. The source material was memory (CD45RO+) T cells sorted from blood. The chain links TRBV29-1 to TRBJ2-3, with D unresolved. The TCR sequence derives from a woman aged 18-29 years in good health. CDR3 in amino acids: CSARPATDTQYF. DNA for the CDR3: TGCAGCGCCCGACCGGCCACAGATACGCAGTATTTT.